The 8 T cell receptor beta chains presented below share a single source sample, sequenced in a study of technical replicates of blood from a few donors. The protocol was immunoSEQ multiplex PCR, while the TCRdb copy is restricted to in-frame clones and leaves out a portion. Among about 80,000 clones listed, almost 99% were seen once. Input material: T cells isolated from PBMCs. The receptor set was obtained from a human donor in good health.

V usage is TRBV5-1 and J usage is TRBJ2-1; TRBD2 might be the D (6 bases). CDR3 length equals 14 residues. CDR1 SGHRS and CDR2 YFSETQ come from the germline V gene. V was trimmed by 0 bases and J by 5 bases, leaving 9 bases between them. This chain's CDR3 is CASSLGLADNEQFF. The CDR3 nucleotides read TGCGCCAGCAGCTTGGGTTTAGCGGACAATGAGCAGTTCTTC.

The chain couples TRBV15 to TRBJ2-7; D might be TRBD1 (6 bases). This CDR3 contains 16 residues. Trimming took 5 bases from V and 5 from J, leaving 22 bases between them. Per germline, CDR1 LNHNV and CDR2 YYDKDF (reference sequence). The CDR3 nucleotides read TGTGCCACCAGCCCAAACCCGGGACACCTAAAACACGAGCAGTACTTC. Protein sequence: CATSPNPGHLKHEQYF.

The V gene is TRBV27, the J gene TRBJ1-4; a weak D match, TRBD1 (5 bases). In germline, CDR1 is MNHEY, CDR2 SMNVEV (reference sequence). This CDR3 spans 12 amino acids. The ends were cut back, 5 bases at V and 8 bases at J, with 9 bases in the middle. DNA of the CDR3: TGTGCCAGCAGTACGCCAGGGGAAAAACTGTTTTTT. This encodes CASSTPGEKLFF. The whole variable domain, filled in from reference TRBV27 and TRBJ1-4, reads EAQVTQNPRYLITVTGKKLTVTCSQNMNHEYMSWYRQDPGLGLRQIYYSMNVEVTDKGDVPEGYKVSRKEKRNFPLILESPSPNQTSLYFCASSTPGEKLFFGSGTQLSVL.

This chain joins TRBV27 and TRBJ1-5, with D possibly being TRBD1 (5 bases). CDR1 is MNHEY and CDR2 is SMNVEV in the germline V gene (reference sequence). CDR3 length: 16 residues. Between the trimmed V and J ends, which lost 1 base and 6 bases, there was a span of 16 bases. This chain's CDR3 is CASSLFHGGSLQPQHF. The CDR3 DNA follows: TGTGCCAGCAGTTTATTCCACGGGGGGTCCCTTCAGCCCCAGCATTTT.

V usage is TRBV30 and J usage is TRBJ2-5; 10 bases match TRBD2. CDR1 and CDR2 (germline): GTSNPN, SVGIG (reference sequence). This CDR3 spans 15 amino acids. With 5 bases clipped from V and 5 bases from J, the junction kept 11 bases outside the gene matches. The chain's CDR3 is CAWALGLAVVETQYF. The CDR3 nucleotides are TGTGCCTGGGCTTTAGGACTAGCGGTAGTCGAGACCCAGTACTTC.

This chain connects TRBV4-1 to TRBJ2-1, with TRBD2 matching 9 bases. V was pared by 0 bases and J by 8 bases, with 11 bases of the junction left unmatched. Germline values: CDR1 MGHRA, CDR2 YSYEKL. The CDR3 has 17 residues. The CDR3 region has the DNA TGCGCCAGCAGCCAAGATAGAACTAGCGGGTACTTCGATGAGCAGTTCTTC. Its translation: CASSQDRTSGYFDEQFF.

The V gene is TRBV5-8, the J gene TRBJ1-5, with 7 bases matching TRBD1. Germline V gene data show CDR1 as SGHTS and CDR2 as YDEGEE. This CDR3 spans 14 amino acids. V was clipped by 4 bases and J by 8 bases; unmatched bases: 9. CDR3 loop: CASSIPQGLEPQHF. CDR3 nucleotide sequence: TGTGCCAGCAGCATACCACAGGGGCTCGAGCCCCAGCATTTT.

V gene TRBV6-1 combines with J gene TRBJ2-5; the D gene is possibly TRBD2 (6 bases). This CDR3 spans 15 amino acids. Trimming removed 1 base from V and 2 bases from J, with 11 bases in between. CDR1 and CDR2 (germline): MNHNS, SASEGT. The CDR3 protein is CASSEVWEAQETQYF. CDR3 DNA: TGTGCCAGCAGTGAAGTCTGGGAGGCTCAAGAGACCCAGTACTTC.